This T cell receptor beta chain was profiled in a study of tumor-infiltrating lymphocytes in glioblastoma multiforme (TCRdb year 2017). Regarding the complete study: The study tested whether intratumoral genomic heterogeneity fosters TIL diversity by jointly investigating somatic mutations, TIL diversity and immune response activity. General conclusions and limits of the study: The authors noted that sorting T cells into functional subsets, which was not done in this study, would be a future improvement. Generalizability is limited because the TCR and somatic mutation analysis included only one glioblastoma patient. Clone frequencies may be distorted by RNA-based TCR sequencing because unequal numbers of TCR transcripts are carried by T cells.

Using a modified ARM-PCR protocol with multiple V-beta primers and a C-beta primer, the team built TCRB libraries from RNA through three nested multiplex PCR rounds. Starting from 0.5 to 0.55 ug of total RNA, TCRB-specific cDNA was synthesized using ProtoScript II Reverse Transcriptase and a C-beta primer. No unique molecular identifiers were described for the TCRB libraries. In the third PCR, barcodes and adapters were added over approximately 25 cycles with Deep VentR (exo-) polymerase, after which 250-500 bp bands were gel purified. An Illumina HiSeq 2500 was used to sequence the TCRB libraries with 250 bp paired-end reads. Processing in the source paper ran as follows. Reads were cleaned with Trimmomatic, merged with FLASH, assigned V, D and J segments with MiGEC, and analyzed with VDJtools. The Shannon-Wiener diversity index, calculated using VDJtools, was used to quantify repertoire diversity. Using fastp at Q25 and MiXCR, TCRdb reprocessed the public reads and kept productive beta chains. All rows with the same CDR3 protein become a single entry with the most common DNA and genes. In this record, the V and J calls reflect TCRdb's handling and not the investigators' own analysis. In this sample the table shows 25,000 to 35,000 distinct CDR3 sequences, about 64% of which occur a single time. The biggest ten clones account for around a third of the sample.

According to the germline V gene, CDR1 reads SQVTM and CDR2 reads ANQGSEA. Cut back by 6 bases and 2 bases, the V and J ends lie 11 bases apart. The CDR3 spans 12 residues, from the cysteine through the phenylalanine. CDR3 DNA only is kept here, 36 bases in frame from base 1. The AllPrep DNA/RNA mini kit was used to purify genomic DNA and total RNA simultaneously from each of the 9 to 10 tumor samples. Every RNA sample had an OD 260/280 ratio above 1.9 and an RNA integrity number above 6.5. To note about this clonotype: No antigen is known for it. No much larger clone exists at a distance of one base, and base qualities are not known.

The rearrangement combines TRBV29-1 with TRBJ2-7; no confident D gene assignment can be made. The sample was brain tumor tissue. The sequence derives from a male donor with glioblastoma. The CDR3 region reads CSVQKQTYEQYF. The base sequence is TGCAGCGTCCAGAAACAGACCTACGAGCAGTACTTC.